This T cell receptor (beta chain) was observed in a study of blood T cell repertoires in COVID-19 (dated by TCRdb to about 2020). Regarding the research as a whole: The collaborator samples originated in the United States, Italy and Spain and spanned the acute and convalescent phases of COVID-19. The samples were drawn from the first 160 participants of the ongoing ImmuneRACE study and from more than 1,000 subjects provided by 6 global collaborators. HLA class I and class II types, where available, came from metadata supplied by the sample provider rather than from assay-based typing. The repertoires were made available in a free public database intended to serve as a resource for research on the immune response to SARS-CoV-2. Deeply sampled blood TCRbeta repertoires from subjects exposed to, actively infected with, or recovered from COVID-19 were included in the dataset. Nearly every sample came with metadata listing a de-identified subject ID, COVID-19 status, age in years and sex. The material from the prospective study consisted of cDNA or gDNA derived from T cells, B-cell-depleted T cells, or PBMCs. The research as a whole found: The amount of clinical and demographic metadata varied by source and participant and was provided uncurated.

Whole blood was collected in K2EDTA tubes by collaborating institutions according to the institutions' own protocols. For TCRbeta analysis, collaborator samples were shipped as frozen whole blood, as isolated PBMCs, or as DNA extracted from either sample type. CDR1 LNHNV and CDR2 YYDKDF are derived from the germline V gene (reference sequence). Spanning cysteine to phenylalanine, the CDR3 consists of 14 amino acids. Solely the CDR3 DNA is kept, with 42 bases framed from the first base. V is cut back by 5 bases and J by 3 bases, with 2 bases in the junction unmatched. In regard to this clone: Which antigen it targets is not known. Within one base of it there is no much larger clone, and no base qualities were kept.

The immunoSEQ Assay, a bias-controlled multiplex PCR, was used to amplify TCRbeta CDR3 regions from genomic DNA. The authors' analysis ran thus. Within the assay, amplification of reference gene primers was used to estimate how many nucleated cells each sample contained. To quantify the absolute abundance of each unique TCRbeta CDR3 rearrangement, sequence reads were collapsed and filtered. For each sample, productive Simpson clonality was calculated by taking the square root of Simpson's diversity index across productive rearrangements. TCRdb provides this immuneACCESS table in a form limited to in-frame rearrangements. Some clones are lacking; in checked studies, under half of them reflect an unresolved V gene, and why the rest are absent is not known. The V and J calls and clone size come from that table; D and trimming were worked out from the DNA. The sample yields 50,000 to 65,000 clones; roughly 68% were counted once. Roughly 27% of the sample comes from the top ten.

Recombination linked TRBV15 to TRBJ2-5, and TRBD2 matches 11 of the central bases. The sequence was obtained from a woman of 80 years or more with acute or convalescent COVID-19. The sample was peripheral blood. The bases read TGTGCCACCAGCTCGGGACTAGCGGAAGAGACCCAGTACTTC. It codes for CATSSGLAEETQYF.